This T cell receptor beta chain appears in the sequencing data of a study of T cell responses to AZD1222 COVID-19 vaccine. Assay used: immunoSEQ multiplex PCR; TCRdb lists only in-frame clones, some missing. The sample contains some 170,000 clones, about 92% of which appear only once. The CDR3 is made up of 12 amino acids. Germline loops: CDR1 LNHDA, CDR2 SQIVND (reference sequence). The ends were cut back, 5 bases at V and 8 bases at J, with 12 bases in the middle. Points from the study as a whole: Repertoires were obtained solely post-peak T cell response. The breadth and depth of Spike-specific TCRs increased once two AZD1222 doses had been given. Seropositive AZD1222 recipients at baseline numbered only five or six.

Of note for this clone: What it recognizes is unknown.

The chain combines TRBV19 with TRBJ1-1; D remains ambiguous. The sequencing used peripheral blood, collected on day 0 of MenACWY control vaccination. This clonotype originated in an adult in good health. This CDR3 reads CASSSHPPEAFF. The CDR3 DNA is TGTGCCAGTAGTTCACACCCTCCGGAAGCTTTCTTT.